Below, 8 T cell receptor beta chains from the same sample are listed, as sequenced in a study of blood T cell repertoires in COVID-19. Data came from immunoSEQ multiplex PCR; TCRdb stores just in-frame clones and leaves some out. The sample holds a few hundred thousand clones; about 91% are singletons and the top ten take roughly an eighth. The sample taken for sequencing was peripheral blood. All receptors derive from a woman aged 45-60 years with COVID-19, enrolled during active disease.

The rearrangement uses TRBV18 and TRBJ2-1; 10 nucleotides align to TRBD2. CDR3 length: 18 amino acids. From germline, CDR1 is KGHSH and CDR2 LQKENI. Trimming removed 0 bases from V and 8 bases from J; junction bases left unmatched: 13. CDR3 loop: CASSPPYEAGGQVYEQFF. CDR3 in DNA: TGTGCCAGCTCACCACCGTACGAAGCGGGGGGGCAAGTCTATGAGCAGTTCTTC.

This chain uses TRBV6-1 with TRBJ2-1; 9 bases fit TRBD2. The trim removed 7 bases at V and 2 bases at J, leaving 12 bases unmatched. The CDR3 runs 17 residues. Germline V CDR1 and CDR2: MNHNS, SASEGT. The CDR3 here is CASTVAPSGGTYNEQFF. CDR3 sequence (DNA): TGTGCCAGCACTGTAGCCCCGAGCGGGGGGACCTACAATGAGCAGTTCTTC.

The V gene is TRBV6-5, the J gene TRBJ1-5, with no clear D. The V gene's germline CDR1 is MNHEY and CDR2 SVGAGI. This CDR3 is built from 13 residues. V was pared by 2 bases and J by 6 bases, with 8 bases between. The CDR3 protein is CASSYSVAQPQHF. The CDR3 coding sequence is TGTGCCAGCAGTTACAGCGTCGCTCAGCCCCAGCATTTT.

V usage is TRBV18 and J usage is TRBJ1-3; 7 bases align to TRBD1. Losses at the gene ends were 3 bases for V and 7 bases for J; bases not matched to a gene: 15. CDR1 and CDR2 from the germline V gene are KGHSH and LQKENI. This CDR3 comprises 17 residues. As DNA, the CDR3 is TGTGCCAGCTCACCGGAGACTCCGGGACAGTCGAGGAACACCATATATTTT. This encodes CASSPETPGQSRNTIYF.

The chain uses TRBV6-1 and TRBJ2-7, with 10 bases that match TRBD1. Per germline, CDR1 MNHNS and CDR2 SASEGT. The CDR3 loop spans 14 amino acids. Trimming at V came to 0 bases and at J to 5 bases, leaving 1 base not matched to a gene. CDR3 sequence (DNA): TGTGCCAGCAGTGAAGCGGGACAGGGGCACGAGCAGTACTTC. This translates into CASSEAGQGHEQYF.

The J gene is TRBJ2-5, the V gene TRBV15; D not resolved. Between the trimmed V and J ends, which lost 7 bases and 4 bases, there was a span of 13 bases. The CDR3 consists of 13 residues. Germline values: CDR1 LNHNV, CDR2 YYDKDF (reference sequence). The CDR3 bases are TGTGCCACCACCCCGGGTGGCCCAGAGACCCAGTACTTC. Encoded protein: CATTPGGPETQYF.

Turning to this clone: This sample includes further DNA sequences coding for the same CDR3. This chain joins TRBV19 and TRBJ1-1, with a weak D call TRBD1 (5 bases). In germline, CDR1 is LNHDA, CDR2 SQIVND (reference sequence). V was cut by 5 bases and J by 0 bases, with 7 bases left in between. The CDR3 sequence is 13 residues long. CDR3 nucleotide sequence: TGTGCCAGTAGTTCACAGGTGAACACTGAAGCTTTCTTT. Amino acids: CASSSQVNTEAFF.

This sequence joins TRBV5-1 and TRBJ1-1, with D perhaps TRBD1 (5 bases). The germline V gene has CDR1 SGHRS and CDR2 YFSETQ. The CDR3 extends over 13 amino acids. V was clipped by 4 bases and J by 3 bases, with 10 bases between them. The CDR3 reads CASSPGSDTEAFF. The CDR3 bases are TGCGCCAGCAGCCCAGGGTCAGACACTGAAGCTTTCTTT.